Included here is one T cell receptor (beta chain) sequence, with context. Its target is not known. The trim removed 5 bases at V and 3 bases at J, leaving 5 bases unmatched. This CDR3 is built from 14 residues. Germline V lookup: CDR1 SGHNT, CDR2 YENEEA. The sample belongs to a study of identical twins. General study findings and limits: Clonotypes of the beta chain that were abundant in cord blood carried fewer insertions (memory repertoires showed none). Twins shared beta out-of-frame sequences in excess, but this excess was weaker. Models came in too low on out-of-frame TCR alpha sharing in monozygotic twins.

TCRdb redid the calling of the 5' RACE reads with MiXCR, one entry per CDR3 protein. The data show 350,000 to 450,000 distinct CDR3 sequences, about a fifth seen once. The receptor was derived from a man over 45 in good health. The genes are TRBV11-3 and TRBJ2-3, with TRBD2 matching 7 bases. Sequenced sample: naive T cells sorted from blood. CDR3 region: CASSPRETTDTQYF. The CDR3 DNA sequence: TGTGCCAGCAGCCCGCGGGAGACTACAGATACGCAGTATTTT.